Shown below are 10 T cell receptor beta chains from a single sample sequenced in a study of cytomegalovirus exposure and HLA in healthy donors. Assay used: immunoSEQ multiplex PCR; TCRdb lists only in-frame clones, some missing. The repertoire holds around 150,000 clones, with almost 85% as singletons. Material: PBMCs. The receptors originated from a man aged 30-40 years in good health and CMV-seropositive.

The rearrangement links TRBV29-1 to TRBJ2-7, with a possible D match to TRBD1 (6 bases). The CDR3 extends over 13 amino acids. V shed 3 bases and J shed 6 bases, with 15 bases lying between them. Germline CDR1 SQVTM, CDR2 ANQGSEA. Here the CDR3 reads CSVDSPGQSEQYF. The CDR3, as DNA: TGCAGCGTTGATAGTCCGGGACAAAGCGAGCAGTACTTC.

The chain joins TRBV7-3 to TRBJ2-1; tentatively, D is TRBD2 (6 bases). This CDR3 region has 13 residues. Between the trimmed V and J ends, which lost 5 bases and 9 bases, there was a span of 14 bases. CDR1 and CDR2 (germline): SGHTA, FQGTGA. The CDR3 region has the DNA TGTGCCAGCAGCCGCGGGGACCTTCCTGAGCAGTTCTTC. This translates into CASSRGDLPEQFF.

The count of this clone is one. This chain links TRBV9 with TRBJ2-3; TRBD1 matches at 7 bases. The CDR3 length is 14 residues. J was trimmed by 4 bases and V by 3 bases; bases with no gene match: 5. The V gene's germline CDR1 is SGDLS and CDR2 YYNGEE. The CDR3 DNA is TGTGCCAGCAGCGAGAGGGGGCCACCAGATACGCAGTATTTT. The encoded protein is CASSERGPPDTQYF.

This clone was seen just once. The chain has TRBV6-1 and TRBJ2-7; 8 bases match TRBD2. Germline-derived CDR1 and CDR2 are MNHNS and SASEGT. The CDR3 consists of 14 residues. Trimming at V came to 11 bases and at J to 5 bases, leaving 14 bases not matched to a gene. The CDR3 is CAARARGGMDEQYF. In nucleotides, the CDR3 is TGTGCCGCCCGAGCCCGGGGGGGCATGGACGAGCAGTACTTC.

This clone was counted once. This chain links TRBV10-3 with TRBJ1-1; D not certain. Germline V lookup: CDR1 ENHRY, CDR2 SYGVKD. This CDR3 has 14 residues. V dropped 0 bases and J dropped 1 base, with 6 bases sitting between them. The DNA for the CDR3 is TGTGCCATCAGTGAGTCTTGGCAGAACACTGAAGCTTTCTTT. This encodes CAISESWQNTEAFF.

V and J are TRBV25-1 and TRBJ2-5; no clear D gene. The germline V and J ends were trimmed by 1 base and 5 bases, with 23 bases remaining between them. The CDR3 is 18 amino acids. Per germline, CDR1 MGHDK and CDR2 SYGVNS. Here the CDR3 reads CASSEWLIVDNHPETQYF. The CDR3 nucleotides are TGTGCCAGCAGTGAATGGTTGATCGTAGACAACCACCCCGAGACCCAGTACTTC.

This chain connects TRBV6-1 to TRBJ2-7, with TRBD2 as a possible D gene (5 bases). This CDR3 has 14 amino acids. Trimming shortened V by 3 bases and J by 0 bases, and 9 bases separated the two germline ends. Germline CDR1 and CDR2: MNHNS and SASEGT. The CDR3, as DNA: TGTGCCAGCAGTGATTTAGGGAGCTCCTACGAGCAGTACTTC. Protein sequence: CASSDLGSSYEQYF.

V gene TRBV2 combines with J gene TRBJ2-1; the D gene is possibly TRBD1 (6 bases). Trimming took 11 bases from V and 4 from J, leaving 12 bases between them. Germline V gene sequence: CDR1 SNHLY, CDR2 FYNNEI. The CDR3 spans 12 residues. CDR3 amino acids: CASNTGYNEQFF. CDR3 nucleotides: TGTGCCTCCAATACAGGGTACAATGAGCAGTTCTTC.

V usage is TRBV25-1 and J usage is TRBJ1-2; TRBD1 aligns across 8 bases. CDR3 length: 17 residues. V was clipped by 6 bases and J by 7 bases; unmatched bases: 19. Germline-derived CDR1 and CDR2 are MGHDK and SYGVNS. The CDR3 loop reads CASSGLHPSGGGSGYTF. CDR3 DNA: TGTGCCAGCAGCGGACTCCATCCCTCAGGGGGCGGCAGTGGCTACACCTTC.

J is TRBJ1-2 and V is TRBV28; 7 bases agree with TRBD1. Losses at the gene ends were 3 bases for V and 0 bases for J; bases not matched to a gene: 13. Germline-derived CDR1 and CDR2 are MDHEN and SYDVKM. This CDR3 has 18 residues. The CDR3 loop is CASSLAGTAYRPNYGYTF. In DNA, the CDR3 is TGTGCCAGCAGTTTGGCCGGGACAGCGTATCGACCTAACTATGGCTACACCTTC.